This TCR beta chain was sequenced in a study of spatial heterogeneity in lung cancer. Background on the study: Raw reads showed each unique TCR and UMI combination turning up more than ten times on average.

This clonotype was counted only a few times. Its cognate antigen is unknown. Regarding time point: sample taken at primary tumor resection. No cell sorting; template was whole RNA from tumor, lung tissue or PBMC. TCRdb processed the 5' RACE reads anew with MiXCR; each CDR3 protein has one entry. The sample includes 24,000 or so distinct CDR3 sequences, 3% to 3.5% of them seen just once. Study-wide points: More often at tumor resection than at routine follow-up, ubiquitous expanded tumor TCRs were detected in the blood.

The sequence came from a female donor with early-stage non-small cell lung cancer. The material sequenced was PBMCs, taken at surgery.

This chain's CDR3 is CSAVGDRGMNEQYF. The CDR3 bases are TGCAGTGCTGTAGGGGACAGGGGTATGAACGAGCAGTACTTC. The chain couples TRBV20-1 to TRBJ2-7; 10 bases agree with TRBD1. This CDR3 has 14 residues. V was pared by 5 bases and J by 5 bases, with 9 bases of the junction left unmatched. Per germline, CDR1 DFQATT and CDR2 SNEGSKA (reference sequence).